One sample yielded the 10 T cell receptor beta chains listed below, sequenced in a study of beta chain features in type 1 diabetes. Of the isolated RNA, all was reverse transcribed, and so the sequenced material was expressed TCRB transcripts. Sequenced by immunoSEQ multiplex PCR; TCRdb stores in-frame clones only, minus some. The sample has 150,000 to 200,000 clones, 9% to 10% seen once; the top ten hold approximately 0.7%. Their antigens are not known. General study points: Among all four CD4+ subsets, Type 1 diabetes patients had TCRB CDR3s that were moderately but significantly shorter.

Input material: central memory CD4+ T cells from blood. The source of these receptors is a woman aged 25 to 39 with type 1 diabetes.

This clone appeared a few times. This chain joins TRBV5-4 and TRBJ1-2; 8 positions agree with TRBD1. The V and J ends lost 3 bases and 4 bases, in that order; junction bases with no gene match: 2. Germline CDR1 and CDR2: SGHNT and YYREEE (reference sequence). The CDR3 extends over 13 amino acids. The CDR3 loop reads CASSYTGGYGYTF. CDR3 nucleotides: TGTGCCAGCAGCTATACAGGGGGCTATGGCTACACCTTC. The complete variable domain, with remaining parts taken from reference TRBV5-4 and TRBJ1-2, reads ETGVTQSPTHLIKTRGQQVTLRCSSQSGHNTVSWYQQALGQGPQFIFQYYREEENGRGNFPPRFSGLQFPNYSSELNVNALELDDSALYLCASSYTGGYGYTFGSGTRLTVV.

This clone was observed a handful of times. CDR3 in amino acids: CASSSERSGYTF. CDR3 coding DNA: TGCGCCAGCAGCTCAGAGCGGAGTGGCTACACCTTC. The chain joins TRBV5-1 to TRBJ1-2; D is ambiguous. V shed 3 bases and J shed 7 bases, with 10 bases lying between them. Germline V gene lookup returns CDR1 SGHRS and CDR2 YFSETQ. The CDR3 extends over 12 amino acids.

This clone was observed a handful of times. The genes are TRBV28 and TRBJ1-2, with TRBD1 matching over 7 bases. Germline V gene sequence: CDR1 MDHEN, CDR2 SYDVKM. Trimming cost V 5 bases and J 1 base; bases outside gene matches: 4. This CDR3 is built from 14 residues. The CDR3 nucleotides are TGTGCCAGCAGTACACAGGGGTTTAACTATGGCTACACCTTC. This sequence encodes CASSTQGFNYGYTF.

This clone came up a few times. The rearrangement uses TRBV6-1 and TRBJ2-3, with TRBD1 identical over 11 bases. Per the germline V gene, CDR1 is MNHNS and CDR2 is SASEGT. The J segment lost 5 bases and the V segment lost 9 bases, leaving 4 bases of the junction unmatched. This CDR3 region has 13 residues. CDR3 in amino acids: CASSGQGGDTQYF. DNA of the CDR3: TGTGCCAGTTCGGGACAGGGGGGAGATACGCAGTATTTT.

The chain employs TRBV9 and TRBJ2-1; 10 bases map to TRBD2. J lost 9 bases, V lost 4 bases, and 10 bases had no gene match. Germline values: CDR1 SGDLS, CDR2 YYNGEE. The CDR3 contains 15 residues. CDR3 bases: TGTGCCAGCAGCTCCCAGCGGGAGGGCCAAGGTGAGCAGTTCTTC. This encodes CASSSQREGQGEQFF.

DNA of the CDR3: TGTGCCAGCAGCTTAAGCGGGAGCGATGAGCAGTTCTTC. This gives the protein CASSLSGSDEQFF. V gene TRBV11-3 combines with J gene TRBJ2-1; 8 bases are shared with TRBD2. V shed 2 bases, J shed 8 bases, and the junction held 2 bases outside the gene matches. Germline V gene sequence: CDR1 SGHNT, CDR2 YENEEA. This CDR3 has 13 residues.

In this sample, this clone turned up a few times. The chain uses TRBV10-3 and TRBJ1-1, with no clear D. Trimming took off 7 bases at V and 8 bases at J, with 14 bases between the two ends. Germline CDR1 is ENHRY and CDR2 is SYGVKD. The CDR3 runs 12 residues. The CDR3 coding sequence is TGTGCCATCACCTCTGACGGGAGGGAAGCTTTCTTT. This encodes CAITSDGREAFF.

The J gene is TRBJ2-7, the V gene TRBV9, with 7 bases fitting TRBD1. Unmatched junction bases numbered 9, after V lost 2 bases and J lost 7 bases. Germline CDR1 is SGDLS and CDR2 is YYNGEE. The CDR3 sequence is 14 residues long. CDR3 DNA: TGTGCCAGCAGCGTTGAGGGGGCTGCAGGGGAGCAGTACTTC. Its translation: CASSVEGAAGEQYF. Combining the CDR3 with reference TRBV9 and TRBJ2-7 gives the whole variable domain DSGVTQTPKHLITATGQRVTLRCSPRSGDLSVYWYQQSLDQGLQFLIQYYNGEERAKGNILERFSAQQFPDLHSELNLSSLELGDSALYFCASSVEGAAGEQYFGPGTRLTVT.

This clone was counted only a few times. This chain connects TRBV7-9 to TRBJ2-1; D gene uncertain. Trimming pared 4 bases from V and 8 bases from J, leaving 6 bases between. The CDR3 length is 11 residues. CDR1 and CDR2 (germline): SEHNR, FQNEAQ (reference sequence). The CDR3 DNA reads TGTGCCAGCAGCTACCGGGATGAGCAGTTCTTC. It specifies CASSYRDEQFF.

This clone was observed a few times. The CDR3 here is CASSVLTGGTEAFF. The DNA for the CDR3 is TGTGCCAGCAGCGTTTTAACAGGGGGCACTGAAGCTTTCTTT. V usage is TRBV9 and J usage is TRBJ1-1, with TRBD1 matching over 8 bases. V shed 2 bases and J 4 bases; nucleotides not matched to a gene: 4. The CDR3 loop spans 14 amino acids. Germline V gives CDR1 SGDLS, CDR2 YYNGEE.